This T cell receptor beta chain is from a study of blood T cell repertoires in COVID-19. Study information: The United States, Italy and Spain were the sources of the acute and convalescent COVID-19 samples. PBMCs, B-cell-depleted T cells, or T cells provided the cDNA or gDNA that made up the material.

The CDR3 length is 14 residues. The V and J ends lost 1 base and 4 bases, in that order; junction bases with no gene match: 2. In germline, CDR1 is LGHDT, CDR2 YNNKEL (reference sequence). In the original workflow: The authors estimated nucleated cell counts from reference gene primer amplification. TCRdb's copy holds only in-frame clones and misses some; the assay was immunoSEQ multiplex PCR. V, J and clone size derive from that table, while D and trimming were established from the DNA sequence. The sample includes tens of thousands of clones, over 75% of them seen just once. The sequencing sample was made of peripheral blood. This clonotype was obtained from a middle-aged man with active COVID-19. The chain has TRBV3-1 (or the pseudogene TRBV3-2) and TRBJ1-2; 8 bases match TRBD1. The CDR3 DNA sequence: TGTGCCAGCAGCCAAGGGACAGGGCCCTATGGCTACACCTTC. Translating gives CASSQGTGPYGYTF.